These 32 T cell receptor beta chains came from one sample sequenced in a study of T cell changes during pregnancy in multiple sclerosis. Assay: immunoSEQ multiplex PCR; the TCRdb copy retains only in-frame clones and omits some. The sample consists of 50,000 to 60,000 clones, 80% to 95% of them appearing once. This specimen was CD4+ T cells from peripheral blood mononuclear cells, taken after pregnancy. These receptors came from a female donor in good health, enrolled as a control in a pregnancy study.

In its sample, this clone was seen a few times. The chain has TRBV28 and TRBJ1-2; no reliable D call. CDR3 length: 12 amino acids. The V and J ends lost 2 bases and 5 bases respectively, with 6 bases between them. From germline, CDR1 is MDHEN and CDR2 SYDVKM. CDR3 protein: CASSLTGYGYTF. Here the CDR3 DNA reads TGTGCCAGCAGTTTAACGGGTTATGGCTACACCTTC.

The V gene is TRBV2, the J gene TRBJ2-5, with 12 bases fitting TRBD2. The CDR3 runs to 15 residues. The V gene end was trimmed by 6 bases and the J gene end by 5 bases; junction bases not matched to a gene: 7. CDR1 and CDR2 (germline): SNHLY, FYNNEI. CDR3: CASRRLAGVQETQYF. The CDR3 nucleotides are TGTGCCAGCAGGCGACTAGCGGGGGTTCAGGAGACCCAGTACTTC. The whole variable domain, filled in from reference TRBV2 and TRBJ2-5, reads EPEVTQTPSHQVTQMGQEVILRCVPISNHLYFYWYRQILGQKVEFLVSFYNNEISEKSEIFDDQFSVERPDGSNFTLKIRSTKLEDSAMYFCASRRLAGVQETQYFGPGTRLLVL.

CDR3 sequence (DNA): TGCGCCACAGGCCCGGGACAGGGAAATTACGAGCAGTACTTC. The encoded protein is CATGPGQGNYEQYF. The genes are TRBV5-1 and TRBJ2-7, with 9 bases matching TRBD1. CDR3 size: 14 residues. With V trimmed by 9 bases and J by 4 bases, 11 bases remained unmatched. The V gene's germline CDR1 is SGHRS and CDR2 YFSETQ.

The rearrangement joins TRBV2 to TRBJ2-7; no clear D gene. CDR1 and CDR2 (germline): SNHLY, FYNNEI. V was clipped by 2 bases and J by 11 bases, with 13 bases between them. The CDR3 is 12 amino acids. The CDR3 coding sequence is TGTGCCAGCAGTGAACACGTGGGCCCGGAGTACTTC. Residues: CASSEHVGPEYF.

V is TRBV2 and J is TRBJ2-7, with 8 bases lining up with TRBD2. The germline gives CDR1 SNHLY, CDR2 FYNNEI. CDR3 length: 14 amino acids. J gave up 3 bases and V 4 bases, and 5 bases lay outside the gene matches. Written as DNA, the CDR3 is TGTGCCAGCAGTGTCGGGGGGGAAATCTACGAGCAGTACTTC. Protein: CASSVGGEIYEQYF.

J is TRBJ2-3 and V is TRBV7-2; no reliable D call. V lost 2 bases and J 0 bases, leaving 12 bases between the germline ends. The V gene's germline CDR1 is SGHTA and CDR2 FQGNSA. The CDR3 consists of 16 residues. The CDR3 nucleotides read TGTGCCAGCAGCTTAAGCATGGGCACTAGCACAGATACGCAGTATTTT. It is translated as CASSLSMGTSTDTQYF.

This clone was seen a handful of times. The chain has TRBV14 and TRBJ1-1, with 7 bases lining up with TRBD1. CDR3 length: 14 residues. Trimming at V came to 4 bases and at J to 0 bases, leaving 2 bases not matched to a gene. CDR1 is SGHDN, CDR2 FVKESK, per germline. The CDR3 DNA is TGTGCCAGCAGCCTGGACAGGATGAACACTGAAGCTTTCTTT. As protein: CASSLDRMNTEAFF.

The J gene is TRBJ1-4, the V gene TRBV27, with 10 bases identical to TRBD1. CDR3 length: 15 residues. Germline V gene lookup returns CDR1 MNHEY and CDR2 SMNVEV (reference sequence). V was clipped by 7 bases and J by 6 bases; unmatched bases: 8. CDR3 sequence: CASTSAGTGDEKLFF. The CDR3 nucleotides are TGTGCCAGCACCTCAGCGGGGACAGGGGATGAAAAACTGTTTTTT. Variable domain in full (rest from reference TRBV27 and TRBJ1-4): EAQVTQNPRYLITVTGKKLTVTCSQNMNHEYMSWYRQDPGLGLRQIYYSMNVEVTDKGDVPEGYKVSRKEKRNFPLILESPSPNQTSLYFCASTSAGTGDEKLFFGSGTQLSVL.

CDR3 nucleotides: TGCAGCGTTGTGAAACAGGGGAGTTTCGATGGCTACACCTTC. It codes for CSVVKQGSFDGYTF. The rearrangement links TRBV29-1 to TRBJ1-2; 7 positions match TRBD1. This CDR3 comprises 14 residues. V lost 4 bases and J lost 6; bases outside the gene matches: 11. The germline CDR1 and CDR2 sequences are SQVTM and ANQGSEA.

This rearrangement joins TRBV5-1 to TRBJ2-1; 9 bases are a match to TRBD2. The CDR3 has 15 amino acids. Per the germline V gene, CDR1 is SGHRS and CDR2 is YFSETQ. The V gene end was trimmed by 7 bases and the J gene end by 2 bases; junction bases not matched to a gene: 7. CDR3 in DNA: TGCGCCAGCGCGCGGGGGGGCAGCACCTACAATGAGCAGTTCTTC. It encodes CASARGGSTYNEQFF.

The rearrangement joins TRBV28 to TRBJ1-2; TRBD1 matches 11 bases. Unmatched junction bases numbered 13, after V lost 6 bases and J lost 13 bases. This CDR3 has 14 residues. CDR1 is MDHEN and CDR2 is SYDVKM in the germline V gene. CDR3 loop: CASSPLGQGVGSTF. The CDR3 DNA reads as TGTGCCAGCAGCCCGTTGGGACAGGGGGTTGGGAGCACCTTC.

This sequence joins TRBV28 and TRBJ1-5; 8 bases fit TRBD1. Unmatched junction bases numbered 6, after V lost 5 bases and J lost 0 bases. This CDR3 has 16 residues. Germline V gives CDR1 MDHEN, CDR2 SYDVKM. CDR3: CASSLGTGYSNQPQHF. CDR3 DNA: TGTGCCAGCAGTCTTGGGACAGGTTATAGCAATCAGCCCCAGCATTTT.

This sequence joins TRBV7-3 and TRBJ2-5; 8 bases align to TRBD2. This CDR3 comprises 15 residues. V lost 2 bases, J lost 7 bases, and 9 bases stayed unmatched. The germline gives CDR1 SGHTA, CDR2 FQGTGA. DNA of the CDR3: TGTGCCAGCAGCTTAGCCGGACTAGCAGGAGGGACCCAGTACTTC. Protein: CASSLAGLAGGTQYF.

The rearrangement links TRBV7-9 to TRBJ1-1, with 8 bases lining up with TRBD1. The germline V gene encodes CDR1 SEHNR and CDR2 FQNEAQ (reference sequence). Trimming removed 4 bases from V and 0 bases from J; junction bases left unmatched: 4. This CDR3 has 15 amino acids. The CDR3 spells CASSSGQAMNTEAFF. The CDR3 coding sequence is TGTGCCAGCAGCTCGGGACAGGCGATGAACACTGAAGCTTTCTTT.

The V call is TRBV7-2, the J call TRBJ1-1; D gene ambiguous. This CDR3 is 14 amino acids long. CDR1 is SGHTA and CDR2 is FQGNSA in the germline V gene. Trimming removed 5 bases from V and 2 bases from J, with 12 bases in between. Here the CDR3 reads CASSIRGPNTEAFF. CDR3 sequence (DNA): TGTGCCAGCAGCATTCGTGGGCCTAACACTGAAGCTTTCTTT.

CDR3 loop: CASSLPAAYGANVLTF. The CDR3 coding sequence is TGTGCCAGCAGCCTCCCCGCCGCGTACGGGGCCAACGTCCTGACTTTC. The V call is TRBV28, the J call TRBJ2-6; unclear D gene. V gave up 6 bases and J gave up 4 bases, with 16 bases separating them. Germline V gives CDR1 MDHEN, CDR2 SYDVKM. The CDR3 contains 16 residues.

V is TRBV7-2 and J is TRBJ1-4; D remains unclear. CDR3 size: 16 residues. Trimming shortened V by 0 bases and J by 8 bases, and 16 bases separated the two germline ends. Germline values: CDR1 SGHTA, CDR2 FQGNSA. CDR3 amino acids: CASSLASGGPREKLFF. The CDR3 bases are TGTGCCAGCAGCTTAGCCTCGGGAGGGCCTCGGGAAAAACTGTTTTTT.

V usage is TRBV7-2 and J usage is TRBJ2-3; 8 bases are shared with TRBD2. The V gene's germline CDR1 is SGHTA and CDR2 FQGNSA. The CDR3 is 12 residues long. After removal of 4 bases from V and 10 bases from J, the junction contained 4 bases not matched to a gene. The DNA for the CDR3 is TGTGCCAGCAGCTCGGGGGGGGTGGCGCAGTATTTT. Translated, it gives CASSSGGVAQYF.

As DNA, the CDR3 is TGTGCCAGCAGCTTGGCGGGACTAGGAACCTACGAGCAGTACTTC. Its translation: CASSLAGLGTYEQYF. V usage is TRBV5-5 and J usage is TRBJ2-7, with TRBD2 matching over 8 bases. The CDR3 runs 15 residues. V lost 0 bases to trimming and J lost 2 bases; unmatched junction nucleotides: 4. The germline V gene has CDR1 SGHKS and CDR2 YYEKEE (reference sequence).

Note on this clone: Its ends do not fully match the called genes, so a read error is possible. The chain combines TRBV7-7 with TRBJ2-3, with TRBD1 matching 7 bases. The CDR3 has 16 residues. The germline V gene has CDR1 SSHAT and CDR2 FNYEAQ (reference sequence). The CDR3 DNA sequence: TGTGCTAGCAGCTTAGGTCGACAGGGCCCCACAGATACGCAGTATTTT. It specifies CASSLGRQGPTDTQYF.

The J gene is TRBJ1-3, the V gene TRBV29-1; TRBD1 agrees at 7 bases. There are 14 residues in the CDR3. CDR1 and CDR2 from the germline V gene are SQVTM and ANQGSEA. With 3 bases clipped from V and 1 base from J, the junction kept 3 bases outside the gene matches. The CDR3 nucleotides are TGCAGCGTTGAGTCCAGGGGGTCTGGAAACACCATATATTTT. Translated, it gives CSVESRGSGNTIYF.

The chain joins TRBV4-3 to TRBJ1-4, with D tentatively TRBD1 (5 bases). Germline V lookup: CDR1 LGHNA, CDR2 YSLEER. The CDR3 has 16 residues. Trimming left V 1 base short and J 7 bases short, with 16 bases between. CDR3 protein: CASSQGASRRGEKLFF. DNA of the CDR3: TGCGCCAGCAGCCAAGGGGCGTCCCGTAGGGGTGAAAAACTGTTTTTT.

The V call is TRBV9, the J call TRBJ1-6; tentatively, D is TRBD1 (6 bases). This CDR3 contains 16 residues. Deletions cut 0 bases from V and 8 bases from J, with 15 bases between. Germline V gives CDR1 SGDLS, CDR2 YYNGEE. CDR3 amino acids: CASSVEGGATDSPLHF. The CDR3 DNA reads as TGTGCCAGCAGCGTAGAAGGGGGAGCAACTGATTCACCCCTCCACTTT.

V gene TRBV7-2 combines with J gene TRBJ2-4, with D uncertain. V dropped 5 bases and J dropped 4 bases, with 6 bases sitting between them. There are 12 residues in the CDR3. Germline CDR1 is SGHTA and CDR2 is FQGNSA. The CDR3 loop is CASSTYKNIQYF. CDR3 nucleotides: TGTGCCAGCAGCACTTATAAAAACATTCAGTACTTC. Full variable domain (rest looked up from reference TRBV7-2 and TRBJ2-4): GAGVSQSPSNKVTEKGKDVELRCDPISGHTALYWYRQSLGQGLEFLIYFQGNSAPDKSGLPSDRFSAERTGGSVSTLTIQRTQQEDSAVYLCASSTYKNIQYFGAGTRLSVL.

CDR3 loop: CASSIPGQPTSHTF. In DNA, the CDR3 is TGTGCCAGTAGTATCCCGGGACAGCCAACGTCGCACACCTTC. The V call is TRBV19, the J call TRBJ1-2, with TRBD1 identical over 7 bases. Germline-derived CDR1 and CDR2 are LNHDA and SQIVND (reference sequence). The CDR3 loop spans 14 amino acids. V shed 3 bases, J shed 12 bases, and the junction held 13 bases outside the gene matches.

The rearrangement joins TRBV15 to TRBJ1-1; possibly TRBD1 for D (5 bases). Trimming removed 0 bases from V and 2 bases from J, with 10 bases in between. CDR3 length: 15 residues. The germline V gene has CDR1 LNHNV and CDR2 YYDKDF (reference sequence). The CDR3 sequence is CATSRDRQLNTEAFF. The CDR3 nucleotides are TGTGCCACCAGCAGAGATAGACAGTTAAACACTGAAGCTTTCTTT. The complete variable domain, with remaining parts taken from reference TRBV15 and TRBJ1-1, reads DAMVIQNPRYQVTQFGKPVTLSCSQTLNHNVMYWYQQKSSQAPKLLFHYYDKDFNNEADTPDNFQSRRPNTSFCFLDIRSPGLGDTAMYLCATSRDRQLNTEAFFGQGTRLTVV.

The rearrangement joins TRBV5-6 to TRBJ1-2; D remains unclear. The CDR3 consists of 11 residues. Germline loops: CDR1 SGHDT, CDR2 YYEEEE. Trimming left V 3 bases short and J 3 bases short, with 3 bases between. CDR3 region: CASSSDYGYTF. As DNA, the CDR3 is TGTGCCAGCAGCTCAGACTATGGCTACACCTTC.

The V gene is TRBV11-2, the J gene TRBJ2-1; possible D gene TRBD1, 6 bases. The germline CDR1 and CDR2 sequences are SGHAT and FQNNGV. CDR3 size: 13 residues. Trimming left V 5 bases short and J 9 bases short, with 14 bases between. CDR3: CASSLNRDLEQFF. In nucleotides, the CDR3 is TGTGCCAGCAGCCTGAACAGGGATCTTGAGCAGTTCTTC.

This clone was seen more than once but under ten times. The chain employs TRBV30 and TRBJ1-1, with D possibly matching TRBD1 (5 bases). The germline CDR1 and CDR2 sequences are GTSNPN and SVGIG (reference sequence). The CDR3 runs 14 residues. With 2 bases removed from V and 4 bases from J, the gap between germline ends came to 14 bases. CDR3 sequence (DNA): TGTGCCTGGAGTCTAGGCCCGGGGGTCACTGAAGCTTTCTTT. Its protein is CAWSLGPGVTEAFF.

J is TRBJ2-7 and V is TRBV6-1, with 9 bases matching TRBD1. The V gene's germline CDR1 is MNHNS and CDR2 SASEGT. The CDR3 consists of 14 residues. Losses at the gene ends were 7 bases for V and 4 bases for J; bases not matched to a gene: 8. The CDR3: CASNHDRGAYEQYF. In nucleotides, the CDR3 is TGTGCCAGCAATCACGACAGGGGGGCTTACGAGCAGTACTTC.

The chain recombines TRBV28 with TRBJ2-5; TRBD2 matches 10 bases. The J segment lost 1 base and the V segment lost 5 bases, leaving 4 bases of the junction unmatched. The CDR3 covers 15 residues. The germline CDR1 and CDR2 sequences are MDHEN and SYDVKM. The CDR3 loop is CASSPSGGLQETQYF. CDR3 coding DNA: TGTGCCAGCAGTCCTAGCGGGGGCCTCCAAGAGACCCAGTACTTC.

This clone was recorded only once. The chain is built from TRBV6-5 and TRBJ2-3; the match to TRBD1 covers 9 bases. The CDR3 is 15 amino acids. The trim removed 7 bases at V and 2 bases at J, leaving 7 bases unmatched. From germline, CDR1 is MNHEY and CDR2 SVGAGI. The CDR3 nucleotides are TGTGCCAGCAAAGAACAGGGGGCAGCCACAGATACGCAGTATTTT. It codes for CASKEQGAATDTQYF.